This TCR beta chain was profiled in a study of shared clonotypes between healthy human individuals (dated by TCRdb to 2018 to 2020). Study-wide context: The cohort comprised a couple of women and a few men aged 18 to 49 years. Per donor, three plates each were used for CD4 naive and CD4 memory, two for CD8 naive, and one for CD8 memory. To estimate repertoire size and how much clonotypes are shared between individuals, the study performed deep sequencing of blood TCR repertoires from roughly five healthy adults. To increase sequencing depth and limit assay-specific biases, different laboratories used diverse techniques to prepare libraries and sequence TCR repertoires. Per donor, leukapheresis produced somewhere between about 0.85 and 10 billion PBMCs. Points the paper makes about the study in general: Even with the large sequencing depth, rarefaction of the sorted-subset datasets indicated that sequencing was incomplete. Only blood was sampled, and tissue TCR repertoires likely differ from those in blood. Higher generation probabilities were observed for clonotypes shared by all four sorted-subset donors than for non-shared clonotypes. Sharing across four donors was observed for roughly 5% of naive CD4, over 3% of naive CD8, over 2% of memory CD4, and about 0.38% of memory CD8 clonotypes. Larger estimated clonotype richness was generally found for naive subsets than for memory subsets. Because the study included only a small number of donors, the genetic and exposure-history diversity represented was limited. Pairwise subsampling led to the expectation that sequencing depth would affect the degree of clonotype sharing among donors.

TCR CDR3 regions were amplified from genomic DNA by multiplex PCR using the deep immunoSEQ assay. Extracted genomic DNA from each cell subset was spread evenly across all wells of several immunoSEQ 96-well plates, with each plate serving as a replicate. For sorted subsets, around 0.2 ug of genomic DNA, equivalent to 25,000 to 30,000 T cell genomes, went into each replicate PCR. Purified libraries were quantified with a Qubit 3.0 fluorometer, sized on a Bioanalyzer 2100, and re-quantified with the KAPA Library Quantification kit. A separate single-read 150-cycle Illumina NextSeq 550 flow cell was used to sequence each immunoSEQ 96-well plate. The paper's processing steps were these. The immunoSEQ output contained only junctional sequences without quality scores, so filtering could not match that applied to full-length reads. To assign V/J genes and CDR3, sequences were annotated using PyIR, a Python wrapper for IgBLAST v1.9, with IMGT germline references. Reads were filtered out if the reads had weak V/J assignments (E-value above 1e-6), no CDR3, stop codons, out-of-frame junctions, or ambiguous translated residues. V3J clonotypes were defined by identical inferred V gene, J gene, and CDR3 amino acid sequence. Percentage overlap between repertoires was calculated by dividing the number of shared unique clonotypes by the size of the smaller repertoire. Three approaches were used to assess repertoire richness: RTK rarefaction, the Chao1 estimator, and Recon v2.1 estimates of unobserved clonotypes. OLGA was used to compute generation probabilities for all TCRbeta clonotypes that the gDNA method yielded from a few donors. TCRdb carries this immuneACCESS record with in-frame sequences only. Its versions omit some clonotypes, under half of them owing to an unresolved V gene in the studies checked, with the rest unexplained. That table is the source of V, J and clone size, and D and trimming were worked out from the DNA. The sample includes roughly 700,000 clones, with about nine tenths observed a single time. The leading ten clones occupy less than 40% of the sample.

The donors were healthy, HIV-negative adults with no recently reported acute infections or vaccinations. All donors were Caucasian adults living in Nashville, Tennessee, USA. CD8 memory samples were composed of magnetically selected CD45RO+ cells combined with CCR7-negative CD45RA+ effector memory (TemRA) cells. Blood was collected by leukapheresis, and PBMCs were isolated by Ficoll-Histopaque density gradient centrifugation and then cryopreserved in liquid nitrogen vapor phase. Purity and quantity of every magnetically sorted T cell population were checked by analytical flow cytometry. Genomic DNA was isolated from each sorted fraction and quantified by UV absorbance on a Nanodrop 2000c. V is pruned by 5 bases and J by 0 bases, leaving 13 bases of the junction without a gene match. Reading the germline V gene (reference sequence) gives CDR1 SEHNR and CDR2 FQNEAQ. The CDR3 holds 17 amino acids from the cysteine to the phenylalanine. Only CDR3 DNA is held: 51 bases, read in frame from base 1.

This clone was picked up one time. Its binding antigen is unknown. The record has no base qualities; no much larger clone is one base away. The sequence is built from TRBV7-9 and TRBJ2-7; 7 central nucleotides agree with TRBD1. Material for sequencing was memory CD8+ T cells from PBMCs. In the paper's terms, the cell subset or site label means: CD45RO+ cells pooled with CCR7-negative TemRA cells. The sequence derives from a man younger than 30 in good health. Some clones in this sample may be carry-over from other donors' samples. The CDR3 here reads CASSPALTGVSSYEQYF. The DNA is as follows: TGTGCCAGCAGCCCAGCCCTCACAGGGGTTAGCTCCTACGAGCAGTACTTC.